This is a list of T cell receptor beta chains from one sample in a study of control samples from healthy donors and cancer patients. Profiled with immunoSEQ multiplex PCR; TCRdb holds only in-frame clones, not every one. This sample has 100,000 to 130,000 clones, with about 80% found just once. Input material: blood. The receptors here all came from a young man in good health. Each CDR3 is given with its conserved first and last residue. A D gene is named only where the DNA matches it firmly. Part of the rows lack a size; the others show once, few, many or a class for expanded clones.

j_call clone_size d_call v_call cdr3_length cdr3_aa cdr3_nt
TRBJ1-2 . . TRBV19 12 CASSIKGDGYTF TGTGCCAGTAGTATTAAGGGTGATGGCTACACCTTC
TRBJ2-7 . TRBD1 TRBV4-2 16 CASSQVSTTGSNEQYF TGTGCCAGCAGCCAAGTAAGTACGACAGGGTCCAACGAGCAGTACTTC
TRBJ1-2 . . TRBV10-1 18 CASRRLKGEARFNYGYTF TGCGCCAGCAGGAGGCTAAAGGGGGAGGCGAGATTTAACTATGGCTACACCTTC
TRBJ1-5 . TRBD1 TRBV5-1 15 CASSLQGARDQPQHF TGCGCCAGCAGCTTACAGGGGGCTAGGGATCAGCCCCAGCATTTT
TRBJ1-2 . . TRBV3-1/TRBV3-2 16 CASSQDRGQINYGYTF TGTGCCAGCAGCCAAGATCGGGGGCAGATTAACTATGGCTACACCTTC
TRBJ1-2 . . TRBV4-1 15 CASSQGTASNYGYTF TGCGCCAGCAGCCAAGGGACAGCTTCTAACTATGGCTACACCTTC
TRBJ2-3 . . TRBV2 16 CASSEFLLTDPDTQYF TGTGCCAGCAGTGAGTTCCTCCTAACAGACCCAGATACGCAGTATTTT
TRBJ2-6 few . TRBV3-1/TRBV3-2 19 CASSQATGSHRSGANVLTF TGTGCCAGCAGCCAAGCGACCGGGTCCCATCGCTCTGGGGCCAACGTCCTGACTTTC
TRBJ2-5 . . TRBV3-1/TRBV3-2 15 CASSSPGRRGETQYF TGTGCCAGCAGCTCACCCGGGCGCAGGGGTGAGACCCAGTACTTC
TRBJ1-2 . . TRBV5-4 13 CASSLSQAYGYTF TGTGCCAGCAGCTTGTCTCAGGCCTATGGCTACACCTTC
TRBJ1-1 . . TRBV6-2/TRBV6-3 14 CASSYSILAVKSFF TGTGCCAGCAGTTACTCGATTCTAGCGGTAAAGTCTTTCTTT
TRBJ2-5 . TRBD1 TRBV12-5 16 CASGLFETGAQETQYF TGTGCTAGTGGTTTGTTTGAGACAGGGGCCCAAGAGACCCAGTACTTC
TRBJ2-5 . TRBD2 TRBV10-3 15 CAISHSGGAGETQYF TGTGCCATCAGTCATAGCGGGGGGGCAGGGGAGACCCAGTACTTC
TRBJ2-2 . . TRBV4-1 17 CASSQDLDRITTGELFF TGCGCCAGCAGCCAAGACCTAGACAGGATAACCACCGGGGAGCTGTTTTTT
TRBJ1-1 . . TRBV19 14 CASSAGAGFTEAFF TGTGCCAGTTCAGCAGGGGCGGGATTCACTGAAGCTTTCTTT
TRBJ1-5 . . TRBV7-8 15 CASSYAAGINQPQHF TGTGCCAGCAGCTACGCCGCAGGGATAAATCAGCCCCAGCATTTT
TRBJ1-1 . TRBD1 TRBV24-1 13 CATSDWDRDEAFF TGTGCCACCAGTGATTGGGACAGAGACGAAGCTTTCTTT
TRBJ2-2 . TRBD1 TRBV5-1 15 CASSLQGVQAGELFF TGCGCCAGCAGCTTACAGGGGGTTCAGGCCGGGGAGCTGTTTTTT
TRBJ1-2 . . TRBV4-1 13 CASSRGAVYGYTF TGCGCCAGCAGCCGGGGGGCTGTCTATGGCTACACCTTC
TRBJ2-3 once TRBD2 TRBV9 14 CASSPGGPGDTQYF TGTGCCAGCAGCCCGGGGGGGCCCGGAGATACGCAGTATTTT
TRBJ1-4 . . TRBV28 10 CASREEKLFF TGTGCCAGCAGGGAAGAAAAACTGTTTTTT
TRBJ2-7 . . TRBV7-2 15 CASSLVAETRGEQYF TGTGCCAGCAGCTTAGTAGCGGAGACACGAGGCGAGCAGTACTTC
TRBJ1-1 . . TRBV2 11 CASSIGREAFF TGTGCCAGCAGTATTGGGAGGGAAGCTTTCTTT
TRBJ2-3 . TRBD2 TRBV7-2 19 CASSLGTSGGAVLTDTQYF TGTGCCAGCAGCTTAGGGACTAGCGGGGGGGCGGTTCTCACAGATACGCAGTATTTT
TRBJ1-2 . . TRBV5-5 16 CASSSSRAGSNYGYTF TGTGCCAGCAGCTCGTCAAGGGCGGGATCTAACTATGGCTACACCTTC
TRBJ1-2 . . TRBV10-1 13 CASSVRPLGGYTF TGCGCCAGCAGTGTCCGCCCCCTTGGGGGCTACACCTTC
TRBJ1-2 . . TRBV11-2 14 CASSLHRVDYGYTF TGTGCCAGCAGCTTACACAGGGTTGACTATGGCTACACCTTC
TRBJ1-1 . . TRBV7-2 12 CASSLDRREAFF TGTGCCAGCAGCTTAGACAGGCGGGAAGCTTTCTTT
TRBJ1-1 . . TRBV19 16 CASTPGHWEYSTEAFF TGTGCCAGTACCCCAGGACATTGGGAGTATAGCACTGAAGCTTTCTTT
TRBJ1-3 . TRBD1 TRBV19 16 CASRPRGQGLGNTIYF TGTGCCAGTCGCCCTCGGGGACAGGGACTTGGAAACACCATATATTTT
TRBJ1-2 . TRBD1 TRBV29-1 14 CSVEPDDRVDGYTF TGCAGCGTTGAGCCGGATGACAGGGTAGACGGCTACACCTTC
TRBJ1-6 . TRBD1 TRBV4-2 17 CASSQPFAGTANSPLHF TGTGCCAGCAGCCAACCTTTCGCCGGGACAGCTAATTCACCCCTCCACTTT
TRBJ1-1 . TRBD1 TRBV9 15 CASSDRQGARTEAFF TGTGCCAGCAGCGACCGACAGGGGGCGAGGACTGAAGCTTTCTTT
TRBJ2-7 . TRBD1 TRBV6-2/TRBV6-3 15 CASSYGTGSIYEQYF TGTGCCAGCAGTTACGGGACAGGATCGATTTACGAGCAGTACTTC
TRBJ1-5 . . TRBV6-5 13 CASSYQGRQPQHF TGTGCCAGCAGCTATCAGGGGAGGCAGCCCCAGCATTTT
TRBJ2-7 . . TRBV6-5 14 CASSSGTASYEQYF TGTGCCAGCAGCTCCGGGACGGCCTCCTACGAGCAGTACTTC
TRBJ1-4 . . TRBV3-1/TRBV3-2 13 CASSHRDREKLFF TGTGCCAGCAGCCATAGAGATCGCGAAAAACTGTTTTTT
TRBJ1-4 once . TRBV12-3/TRBV12-4 13 CASSPNREEKLFF TGTGCCAGCAGTCCCAACAGGGAGGAAAAACTGTTTTTT
TRBJ2-1 . . TRBV19 15 CASSIEDRKYNEQFF TGTGCCAGTAGTATAGAGGACAGAAAATACAATGAGCAGTTCTTC
TRBJ2-1 . TRBD2 TRBV24-1 18 CATSDSGISGGAFNEQFF TGTGCCACCAGTGATTCAGGTATTAGCGGGGGGGCCTTCAATGAGCAGTTCTTC
TRBJ1-3 once . TRBV30 14 CAWKGTVSGNTIYF TGTGCCTGGAAGGGCACTGTATCTGGAAACACCATATATTTT
TRBJ1-3 . . TRBV6-5 13 CASISRSGNTIYF TGTGCCAGCATCTCCAGGTCTGGAAACACCATATATTTT
TRBJ2-5 . TRBD2 TRBV9 15 CASSVGLAGDETQYF TGTGCCAGCAGCGTGGGACTAGCGGGGGACGAGACCCAGTACTTC
TRBJ1-1 . TRBD1 TRBV5-1 13 CASSLDRPTEAFF TGCGCCAGCAGCCTGGACAGGCCCACTGAAGCTTTCTTT
TRBJ1-6 . TRBD1 TRBV6-5 15 CASSYGQGVGSPLHF TGTGCCAGCAGTTACGGGCAGGGGGTGGGGTCACCCCTCCACTTT
TRBJ2-2 . . TRBV6-6 14 CASSRRGDTGELFF TGTGCCAGCAGTCGAAGAGGGGACACCGGGGAGCTGTTTTTT
TRBJ2-7 . . TRBV6-2/TRBV6-3 14 CASSLGTYPFEQYF TGTGCCAGCAGCCTCGGGACATATCCCTTCGAGCAGTACTTC
TRBJ2-5 . TRBD1 TRBV24-1 15 CATSDSTGFRETQYF TGTGCCACCAGTGATTCGACAGGGTTTCGAGAGACCCAGTACTTC
TRBJ1-5 . . TRBV24-1 19 CATSDLMDTRRFSNQPQHF TGTGCCACCAGTGATTTGATGGACACCCGGAGATTTAGCAATCAGCCCCAGCATTTT
TRBJ1-2 once TRBD1 TRBV3-1/TRBV3-2 19 CASSQSTGTGAGRIYGYTF TGTGCCAGCAGCCAATCGACCGGGACAGGGGCTGGGAGGATATATGGCTACACCTTC